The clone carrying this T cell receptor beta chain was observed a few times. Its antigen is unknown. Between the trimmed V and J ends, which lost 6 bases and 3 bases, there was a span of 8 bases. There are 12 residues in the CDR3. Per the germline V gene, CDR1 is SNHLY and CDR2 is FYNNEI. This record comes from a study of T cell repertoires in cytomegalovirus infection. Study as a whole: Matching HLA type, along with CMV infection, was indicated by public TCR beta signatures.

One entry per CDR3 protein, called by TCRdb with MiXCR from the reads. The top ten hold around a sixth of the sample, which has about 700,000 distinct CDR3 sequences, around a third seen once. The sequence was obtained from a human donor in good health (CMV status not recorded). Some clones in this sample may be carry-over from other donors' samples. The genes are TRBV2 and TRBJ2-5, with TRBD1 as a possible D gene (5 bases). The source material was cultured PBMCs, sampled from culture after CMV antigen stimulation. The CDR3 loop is CASRGDKETQYF. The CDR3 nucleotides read TGTGCCAGCAGAGGGGATAAAGAGACCCAGTACTTC. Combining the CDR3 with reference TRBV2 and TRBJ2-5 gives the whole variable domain EPEVTQTPSHQVTQMGQEVILRCVPISNHLYFYWYRQILGQKVEFLVSFYNNEISEKSEIFDDQFSVERPDGSNFTLKIRSTKLEDSAMYFCASRGDKETQYFGPGTRLLVL.